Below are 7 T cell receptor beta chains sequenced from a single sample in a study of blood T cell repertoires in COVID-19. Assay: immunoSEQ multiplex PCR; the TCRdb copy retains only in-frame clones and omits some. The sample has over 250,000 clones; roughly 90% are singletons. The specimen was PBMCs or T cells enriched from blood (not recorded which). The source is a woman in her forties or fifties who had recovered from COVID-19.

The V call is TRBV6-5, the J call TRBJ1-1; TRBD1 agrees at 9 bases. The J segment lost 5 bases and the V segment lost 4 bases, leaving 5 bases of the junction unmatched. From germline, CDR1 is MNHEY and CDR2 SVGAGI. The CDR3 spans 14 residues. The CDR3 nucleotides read TGTGCCAGCAGTTGGGACAGGGTTGATACTGAAGCTTTCTTT. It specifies CASSWDRVDTEAFF.

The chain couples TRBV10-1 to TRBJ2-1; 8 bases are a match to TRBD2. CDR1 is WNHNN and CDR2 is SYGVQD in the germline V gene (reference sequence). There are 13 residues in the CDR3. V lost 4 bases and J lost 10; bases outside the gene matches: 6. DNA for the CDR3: TGCGCCAGCAGTGTTGAGGCGGGAGGAGAGCAGTTCTTC. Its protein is CASSVEAGGEQFF.

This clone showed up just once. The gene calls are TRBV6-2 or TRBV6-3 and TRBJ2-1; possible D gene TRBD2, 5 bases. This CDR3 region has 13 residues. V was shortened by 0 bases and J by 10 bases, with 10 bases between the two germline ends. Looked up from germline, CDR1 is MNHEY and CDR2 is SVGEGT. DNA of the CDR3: TGTGCCAGCAGTTACTCGTCCCCGGGGGAGCAGTTCTTC. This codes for CASSYSSPGEQFF.

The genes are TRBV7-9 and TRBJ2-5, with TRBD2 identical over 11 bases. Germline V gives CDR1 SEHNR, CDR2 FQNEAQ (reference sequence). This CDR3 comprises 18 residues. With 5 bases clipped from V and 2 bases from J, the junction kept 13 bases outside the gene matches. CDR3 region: CASSRGVAGTSGQETQYF. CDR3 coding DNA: TGTGCCAGCAGCCGAGGAGTTGCCGGGACTAGCGGACAAGAGACCCAGTACTTC.

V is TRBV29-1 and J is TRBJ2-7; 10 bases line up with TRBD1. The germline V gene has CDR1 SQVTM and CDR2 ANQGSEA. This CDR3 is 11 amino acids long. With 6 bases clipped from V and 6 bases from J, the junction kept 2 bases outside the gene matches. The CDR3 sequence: CSVGTGVEQYF. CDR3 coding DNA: TGCAGCGTGGGGACAGGGGTCGAGCAGTACTTC.

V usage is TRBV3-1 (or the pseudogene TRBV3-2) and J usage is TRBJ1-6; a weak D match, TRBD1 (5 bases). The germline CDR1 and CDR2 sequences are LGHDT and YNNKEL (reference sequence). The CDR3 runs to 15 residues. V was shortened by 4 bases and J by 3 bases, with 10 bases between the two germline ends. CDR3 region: CASSRGLVYNSPLHF. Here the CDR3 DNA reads TGTGCCAGCAGCCGGGGACTGGTCTATAATTCACCCCTCCACTTT.

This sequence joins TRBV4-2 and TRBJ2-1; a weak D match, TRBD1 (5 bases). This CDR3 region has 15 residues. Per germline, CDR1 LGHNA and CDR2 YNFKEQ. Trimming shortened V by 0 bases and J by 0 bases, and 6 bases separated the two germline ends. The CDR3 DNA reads TGTGCCAGCAGCCAAGACAGGGTCTCCTACAATGAGCAGTTCTTC. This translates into CASSQDRVSYNEQFF.